This TCR beta chain came from a study of beta chain features in type 1 diabetes. Expressed TCRB transcripts were sequenced because the isolated RNA had all been reverse transcribed beforehand. Sequencing was performed with immunoSEQ multiplex PCR; in TCRdb, only in-frame clones are kept and a portion is missing. The data show 400,000 to 500,000 clones, approximately 15% seen once. Worth noting for this clone: Its antigen is not identified. A much larger clone lies one base from this, so it may be a read error. The sample contains more than one DNA sequence encoding this CDR3.

Whole-study findings and limits: Short templates might get an advantage during PCR, and this would be equal in patients and controls. Across patients, naive, central memory and Treg TCRB repertoires exhibited apparently greater similarity than was observed across healthy donors.

This CDR3 comprises 11 residues. Trimming cost V 2 bases and J 4 bases, with 2 bases left between them. The germline V gene has CDR1 SGHAT and CDR2 FQNNGV. This rearrangement joins TRBV11-2 to TRBJ2-5; D uncertain. The source is a man aged 25 to 40 in good health. Material: naive CD4+ T cells from blood. The CDR3 nucleotides are TGTGCCAGCAGCTTAAGAGAGACCCAGTACTTC. This translates into CASSLRETQYF.